The T cell receptor beta chain under discussion was sequenced for a study of radiation and T cells in renal cell carcinoma. Study findings and constraints: In nephrectomy-only tumors, top 100 clonotypes averaged approximately 43%, versus 54% irradiated.

The data were produced by immunoSEQ multiplex PCR, yet TCRdb's version contains in-frame clones alone and is incomplete. The sample yields 20,000 to 25,000 clones, 58% seen once. Regarding treatment: treatment-naive control, cytoreductive nephrectomy. As regards this clone: Its antigen is unknown.

Looked up from germline, CDR1 is SNHLY and CDR2 is FYNNEI. V dropped 6 bases and J dropped 9 bases, with 15 bases sitting between them. The CDR3 runs 12 residues. The sample in question was tumor tissue, obtained from a patient whose treatment was nephrectomy without radiotherapy. This sequence was found in a middle-aged man with renal cell carcinoma. This rearrangement joins TRBV2 to TRBJ2-7, with D perhaps being TRBD1 or TRBD2 (7 bases each). Here the CDR3 DNA reads TGTGCCAGCAGATTCGACAGGGAGGGGCAGTACGTC. Residues: CASRFDREGQYV.